A selection of T cell receptor beta chains follows, all from one sample in a study of CD8+ T cells in alopecia areata. Data came from immunoSEQ multiplex PCR; TCRdb stores just in-frame clones and leaves some out. This table has roughly 210,000 clones, around 43% appearing once. Source: CD4+ T cells sorted from blood, taken at approximately week 36, from a patient treated with tofacitinib. These receptor sequences come from a human donor with alopecia areata. Both conserved end residues are part of each CDR3. D genes are given only for firm matches. The size field is filled for only some rows; it gives once, few, many or a size class.

size: -; J: TRBJ2-5; V: TRBV30; D: -; CDR3: CAWSQYTSETQYF; DNA: TGTGCCTGGAGTCAGTACACCTCCGAGACCCAGTACTTC
size: -; J: TRBJ2-5; V: TRBV7-2; D: TRBD1; CDR3: CASSLAGTGKETQYF; DNA: TGTGCCAGCAGCTTAGCCGGGACAGGGAAGGAGACCCAGTACTTC
size: -; J: TRBJ2-1; V: TRBV6-1; D: -; CDR3: CASSEQGSNEQFF; DNA: TGTGCCAGCAGTGAACAGGGAAGCAATGAGCAGTTCTTC
size: -; J: TRBJ1-5; V: TRBV6-6; D: -; CDR3: CASSYSLGNQPQHF; DNA: TGTGCCAGCAGTTACTCACTAGGAAATCAGCCCCAGCATTTT
size: few; J: TRBJ2-7; V: TRBV2; D: -; CDR3: CASTRASEQYF; DNA: TGTGCCAGCACGCGAGCCTCCGAGCAGTACTTC
size: -; J: TRBJ2-6; V: TRBV5-1; D: -; CDR3: CASCSGASGANVLTF; DNA: TGCGCCAGCTGCTCGGGGGCCTCTGGGGCCAACGTCCTGACTTTC
size: few; J: TRBJ1-5; V: TRBV30; D: -; CDR3: CAWSGRSGQPQHF; DNA: TGTGCCTGGAGTGGGCGGTCGGGGCAGCCCCAGCATTTT
size: -; J: TRBJ1-1; V: TRBV4-1; D: -; CDR3: CASSPRRGTEAFF; DNA: TGCGCCAGCAGCCCGCGGCGTGGGACTGAAGCTTTCTTT
size: -; J: TRBJ2-1; V: TRBV18; D: -; CDR3: CASSPEEVGSYNEQFF; DNA: TGTGCCAGCTCACCAGAGGAAGTCGGCTCCTACAATGAGCAGTTCTTC
size: -; J: TRBJ1-4; V: TRBV27; D: -; CDR3: CASSQRGRGKEKLFF; DNA: TGTGCCAGCAGTCAACGTGGGAGGGGGAAAGAAAAACTGTTTTTT
size: -; J: TRBJ2-2; V: TRBV6-6; D: TRBD2; CDR3: CASSYRGAGELFF; DNA: TGTGCCAGCAGTTACCGGGGGGCCGGGGAGCTGTTTTTT
size: -; J: TRBJ2-5; V: TRBV23-1; D: TRBD1; CDR3: CASSYRGHLRQETQYF; DNA: TGCGCCAGCAGTTACAGGGGCCACCTTAGGCAAGAGACCCAGTACTTC
size: -; J: TRBJ2-7; V: TRBV19; D: -; CDR3: CASSMDKKSYEQYF; DNA: TGTGCCAGTAGTATGGACAAGAAATCCTACGAGCAGTACTTC
size: few; J: TRBJ2-7; V: TRBV10-1; D: -; CDR3: CASSESSRIYEQYF; DNA: TGCGCCAGCAGTGAGTCGAGCAGGATTTACGAGCAGTACTTC
size: -; J: TRBJ2-3; V: TRBV7-2; D: -; CDR3: CASSLALDNTDTQYF; DNA: TGTGCCAGCAGCTTAGCCCTTGACAACACAGATACGCAGTATTTT
size: few; J: TRBJ2-1; V: TRBV6-6; D: TRBD2; CDR3: CASREGPAYNEQFF; DNA: TGTGCCAGCCGGGAGGGGCCAGCCTACAATGAGCAGTTCTTC
size: few; J: TRBJ1-2; V: TRBV30; D: TRBD1; CDR3: CAWRPDRGYGYTF; DNA: TGTGCCTGGAGACCGGACAGGGGGTATGGCTACACCTTC
size: -; J: TRBJ2-5; V: TRBV4-3; D: TRBD1; CDR3: CASSQGTGLSEETQYF; DNA: TGCGCCAGCAGCCAAGGGACAGGGCTGTCTGAAGAGACCCAGTACTTC
size: -; J: TRBJ2-7; V: TRBV7-8; D: -; CDR3: CASSPRGYGSYEQYF; DNA: TGTGCCAGCAGCCCCCGGGGGTACGGCTCCTACGAGCAGTACTTC
size: once; J: TRBJ2-7; V: TRBV29-1; D: TRBD1; CDR3: CSVLTGGLYEQYF; DNA: TGCAGCGTCTTGACAGGGGGACTTTACGAGCAGTACTTC
size: few; J: TRBJ2-7; V: TRBV30; D: -; CDR3: CAWSPSEDEQYF; DNA: TGTGCCTGGAGCCCGAGTGAAGACGAGCAGTACTTC
size: -; J: TRBJ1-4; V: TRBV29-1; D: TRBD1; CDR3: CSVDAGGAGEKLFF; DNA: TGCAGCGTCGATGCAGGGGGCGCGGGTGAAAAACTGTTTTTT
size: -; J: TRBJ1-1; V: TRBV20-1; D: -; CDR3: CSARVNTEAFF; DNA: TGCAGTGCTAGGGTGAACACTGAAGCTTTCTTT
size: -; J: TRBJ2-5; V: TRBV29-1; D: TRBD2; CDR3: CSVERSRRLAGGETQYF; DNA: TGCAGCGTTGAGCGTAGCCGGAGACTAGCGGGAGGGGAGACCCAGTACTTC
size: many; J: TRBJ2-7; V: TRBV27; D: TRBD2; CDR3: CASSLTPTSGKEQYF; DNA: TGTGCCAGCAGTCTCACCCCGACTAGCGGGAAAGAGCAGTACTTC
size: -; J: TRBJ2-3; V: TRBV6-6; D: -; CDR3: CASSYDGFRTDTQYF; DNA: TGTGCCAGCAGTTACGATGGGTTTAGGACAGATACGCAGTATTTT
size: -; J: TRBJ2-1; V: TRBV5-1; D: TRBD1; CDR3: CASSLDGTGGYNEQFF; DNA: TGCGCCAGCAGCTTGGACGGGACAGGGGGCTACAATGAGCAGTTCTTC
size: few; J: TRBJ2-3; V: TRBV7-2; D: -; CDR3: CASSLGLALPRDTQYF; DNA: TGTGCCAGCAGCTTAGGCCTAGCGCTCCCGCGGGATACGCAGTATTTT
size: -; J: TRBJ2-5; V: TRBV29-1; D: TRBD1; CDR3: CSGEGTGTGLETQYF; DNA: TGCAGCGGGGAGGGGACCGGGACAGGGTTAGAGACCCAGTACTTC
size: few; J: TRBJ2-5; V: TRBV30; D: TRBD2; CDR3: CAWSYRGLADQETQYF; DNA: TGTGCCTGGAGTTACCGGGGACTAGCGGACCAAGAGACCCAGTACTTC
size: -; J: TRBJ2-7; V: TRBV29-1; D: -; CDR3: CSVEKGGRTYF; DNA: TGCAGCGTTGAAAAGGGCGGCAGGACTTACTTC